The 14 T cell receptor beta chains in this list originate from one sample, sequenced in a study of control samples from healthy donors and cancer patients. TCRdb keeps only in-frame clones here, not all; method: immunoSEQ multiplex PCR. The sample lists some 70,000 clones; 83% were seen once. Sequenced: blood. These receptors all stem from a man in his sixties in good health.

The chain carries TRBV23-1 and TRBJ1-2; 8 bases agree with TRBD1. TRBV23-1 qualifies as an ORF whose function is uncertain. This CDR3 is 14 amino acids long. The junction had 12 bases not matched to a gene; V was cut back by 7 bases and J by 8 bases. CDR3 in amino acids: CASTPDRERGGYTF. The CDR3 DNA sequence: TGCGCCAGCACTCCGGACAGGGAACGTGGGGGCTACACCTTC.

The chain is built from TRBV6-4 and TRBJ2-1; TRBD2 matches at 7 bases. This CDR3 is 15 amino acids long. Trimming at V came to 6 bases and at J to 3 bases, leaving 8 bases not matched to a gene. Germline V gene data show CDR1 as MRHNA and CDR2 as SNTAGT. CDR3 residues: CASSERAGDYNEQFF. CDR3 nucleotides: TGTGCCAGCAGCGAACGCGCGGGGGACTACAATGAGCAGTTCTTC.

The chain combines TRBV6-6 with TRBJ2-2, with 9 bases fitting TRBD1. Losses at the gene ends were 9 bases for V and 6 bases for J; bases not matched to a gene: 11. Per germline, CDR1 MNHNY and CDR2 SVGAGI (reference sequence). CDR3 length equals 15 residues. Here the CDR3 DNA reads TGTGCCAGTTCTTCCGGGACAGGGAAGTCCGGGGAGCTGTTTTTT. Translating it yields CASSSGTGKSGELFF.

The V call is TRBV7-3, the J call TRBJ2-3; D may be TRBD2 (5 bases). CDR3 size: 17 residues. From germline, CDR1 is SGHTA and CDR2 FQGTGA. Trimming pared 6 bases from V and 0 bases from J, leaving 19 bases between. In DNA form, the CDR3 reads TGTGCCAGCAGTCCTACCGGGCCGGGAACTAGCACAGATACGCAGTATTTT. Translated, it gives CASSPTGPGTSTDTQYF.

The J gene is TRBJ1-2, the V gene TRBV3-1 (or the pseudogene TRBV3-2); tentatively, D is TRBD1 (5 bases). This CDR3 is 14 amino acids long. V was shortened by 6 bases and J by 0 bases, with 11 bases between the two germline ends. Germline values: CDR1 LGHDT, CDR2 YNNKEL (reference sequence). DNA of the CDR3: TGTGCCAGCAGTGTCACAGGATCTAACTATGGCTACACCTTC. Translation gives CASSVTGSNYGYTF.

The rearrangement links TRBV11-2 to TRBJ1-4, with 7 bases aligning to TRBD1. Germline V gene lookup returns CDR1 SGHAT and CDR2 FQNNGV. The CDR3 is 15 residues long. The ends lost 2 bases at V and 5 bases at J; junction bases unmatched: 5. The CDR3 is CASSLTGQMNEKLFF. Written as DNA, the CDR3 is TGTGCCAGCAGCTTAACGGGACAGATGAATGAAAAACTGTTTTTT.

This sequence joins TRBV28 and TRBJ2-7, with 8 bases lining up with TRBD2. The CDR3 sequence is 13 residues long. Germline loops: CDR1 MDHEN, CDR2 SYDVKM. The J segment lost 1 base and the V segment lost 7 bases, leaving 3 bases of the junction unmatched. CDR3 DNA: TGTGCCAGCATGGCTAGCGGGTCCTACGAGCAGTACTTC. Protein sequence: CASMASGSYEQYF. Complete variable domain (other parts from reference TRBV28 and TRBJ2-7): DVKVTQSSRYLVKRTGEKVFLECVQDMDHENMFWYRQDPGLGLRLIYFSYDVKMKEKGDIPEGYSVSREKKERFSLILESASTNQTSMYLCASMASGSYEQYFGPGTRLTVT.

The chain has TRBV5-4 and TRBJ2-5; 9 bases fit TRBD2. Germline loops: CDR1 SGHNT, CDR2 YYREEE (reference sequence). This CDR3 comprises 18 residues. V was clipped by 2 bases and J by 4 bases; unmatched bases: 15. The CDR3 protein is CASSLPGLAGVAGETQYF. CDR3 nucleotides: TGTGCCAGCAGCTTACCGGGACTAGCCGGAGTGGCGGGAGAGACCCAGTACTTC.

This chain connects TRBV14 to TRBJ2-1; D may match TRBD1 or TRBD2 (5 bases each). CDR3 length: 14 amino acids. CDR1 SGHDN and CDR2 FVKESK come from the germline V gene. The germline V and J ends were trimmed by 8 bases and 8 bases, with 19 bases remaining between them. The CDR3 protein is CASFLWDPFYEQFF. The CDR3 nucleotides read TGTGCCAGCTTCCTTTGGGACCCCTTCTATGAGCAGTTCTTC. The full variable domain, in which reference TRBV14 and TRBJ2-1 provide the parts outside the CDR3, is EAGVTQFPSHSVIEKGQTVTLRCDPISGHDNLYWYRRVMGKEIKFLLHFVKESKQDESGMPNNRFLAERTGGTYSTLKVQPAELEDSGVYFCASFLWDPFYEQFFGPGTRLTVL.

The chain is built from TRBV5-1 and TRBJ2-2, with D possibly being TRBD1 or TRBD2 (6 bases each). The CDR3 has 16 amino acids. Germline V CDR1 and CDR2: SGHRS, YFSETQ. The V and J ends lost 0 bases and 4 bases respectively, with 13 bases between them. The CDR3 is CASSLETGARTGELFF. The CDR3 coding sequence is TGCGCCAGCAGCTTGGAAACGGGGGCGCGCACCGGGGAGCTGTTTTTT.

The CDR3 spells CASSISGQRIRYEQFF. The CDR3 nucleotides read TGTGCCAGCAGTATTTCGGGACAGCGGATCAGGTATGAGCAGTTCTTC. The chain joins TRBV27 to TRBJ2-1, with 7 bases identical to TRBD1. The CDR3 is made up of 16 amino acids. The germline V gene encodes CDR1 MNHEY and CDR2 SMNVEV (reference sequence). Losses at the gene ends were 5 bases for V and 8 bases for J; bases not matched to a gene: 15.

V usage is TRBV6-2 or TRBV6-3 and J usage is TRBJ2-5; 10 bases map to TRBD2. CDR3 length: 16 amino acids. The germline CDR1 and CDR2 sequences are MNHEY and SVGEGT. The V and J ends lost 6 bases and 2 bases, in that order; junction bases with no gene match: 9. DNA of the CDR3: TGTGCCAGCAGCCCCGGGAGCGGGAGGGTACAAGAGACCCAGTACTTC. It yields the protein CASSPGSGRVQETQYF.

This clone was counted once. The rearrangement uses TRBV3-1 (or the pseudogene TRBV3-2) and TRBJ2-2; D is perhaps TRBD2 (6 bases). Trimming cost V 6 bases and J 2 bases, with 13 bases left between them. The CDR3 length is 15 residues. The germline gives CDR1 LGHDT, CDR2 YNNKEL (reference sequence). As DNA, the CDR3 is TGTGCCAGCAGTGACTCGGGGGTAAACACCGGGGAGCTGTTTTTT. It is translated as CASSDSGVNTGELFF.

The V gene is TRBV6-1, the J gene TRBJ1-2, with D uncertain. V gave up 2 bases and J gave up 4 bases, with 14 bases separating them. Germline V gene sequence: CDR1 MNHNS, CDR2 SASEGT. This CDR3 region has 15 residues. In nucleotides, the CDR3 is TGTGCCAGCAGTGAAACCCCCGGTGTTAGCTATGGCTACACCTTC. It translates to CASSETPGVSYGYTF.